The present T cell receptor (beta chain) was sequenced within a study of cytomegalovirus exposure and HLA in healthy donors. In the PCR, 60 Vbeta and 13 Jbeta primers were used. Per the study methods: Around 83 million unique TCR beta chains, 8.5 million to 14 million shared, were counted in a later analysis. Method: immunoSEQ multiplex PCR; TCRdb's copy keeps in-frame clones and lacks some. From that table come the V and J calls and clone size; the DNA was used to work out D and trimming. The data hold 170,000 or so clones, with 75% to 85% observed a single time. In regard to this clone: The antigen remains undetermined.

Findings and limits, study-wide: Specificity for CMV antigens was confirmed in vitro for a few of the CMV-associated chains. Within an earlier analysis, most TCR beta V segments proved productive either about 90% or about 30% of the time.

The CDR3 sequence is 15 residues long. The V and J ends lost 2 bases and 5 bases respectively, with 15 bases between them. Germline-derived CDR1 and CDR2 are SGHAT and FQNNGV. The TCR was taken from a man aged 50 to 59 in good health and CMV-seropositive. The genes are TRBV11-2 and TRBJ2-5; D is perhaps TRBD1 (6 bases). The sequencing sample was made of PBMCs. CDR3 region: CASSLSVGTSETQYF. CDR3 nucleotides: TGTGCCAGCAGCTTAAGTGTTGGGACATCGGAGACCCAGTACTTC.